Given below is one TCR beta chain in context. Original handling: Estimates of nucleated cell counts were drawn from the amplification of reference gene primers. TCRdb's table, derived via immunoSEQ multiplex PCR, lists solely in-frame clones and lacks some. V and J calls and clone size are copied from that table; D and trimming were computed from the DNA. The repertoire holds 200,000 to 250,000 clones, around 80% seen once, with 2.9% in the top ten. The sample is drawn from a study of blood T cell repertoires in COVID-19. The overall study: COVID-19 samples collected from the United States, Italy and Spain covered acute and convalescent phases. PBMCs, B-cell-depleted T cells, or T cells were the source of the cDNA or gDNA that made up the material.

The V and J ends lost 4 bases and 4 bases, in that order; junction bases with no gene match: 12. The CDR3 runs 18 residues. Germline V gene lookup returns CDR1 SNHLY and CDR2 FYNNEI. The sample consisted of peripheral blood. The receptor was derived from a man aged 45 to 65 with active or convalescent COVID-19. The V and J genes are TRBV2 and TRBJ1-6, with 8 bases that match TRBD1. The CDR3 reads CASSASWADRDYNSPLHF. CDR3 DNA: TGTGCCAGCAGTGCAAGTTGGGCGGACAGGGATTATAATTCACCCCTCCACTTT.